Reported below is one TCR beta chain. This specimen belongs to a study of T cell clusters in autoimmune cytopenias. Multiplex touch-down PCR amplified TRB using TRB-A and TRB-B pools in one tube. For each CDR3 protein, TCRdb gives one entry from its re-call of the multiplex PCR reads, without DNA. This sample's clone table lists 2,000 to 2,500 distinct CDR3 sequences. The germline CDR1 and CDR2 sequences are DFQATT and SNEGSKA (reference sequence). The CDR3 is made up of 15 amino acids. TRB amplification used approximately 270 ng of peripheral blood genomic DNA. These same data were also listed under a study on T cell repertoires in aging, cancer and after chemotherapy.

Sequenced sample: peripheral blood. The receptor's source is a human donor in good health. V usage is TRBV20-1 and J usage is TRBJ2-2; TCRdb's D call, TRBD2, is unchecked because there is no DNA. The CDR3 loop is CSARVGGKRAGELFF.